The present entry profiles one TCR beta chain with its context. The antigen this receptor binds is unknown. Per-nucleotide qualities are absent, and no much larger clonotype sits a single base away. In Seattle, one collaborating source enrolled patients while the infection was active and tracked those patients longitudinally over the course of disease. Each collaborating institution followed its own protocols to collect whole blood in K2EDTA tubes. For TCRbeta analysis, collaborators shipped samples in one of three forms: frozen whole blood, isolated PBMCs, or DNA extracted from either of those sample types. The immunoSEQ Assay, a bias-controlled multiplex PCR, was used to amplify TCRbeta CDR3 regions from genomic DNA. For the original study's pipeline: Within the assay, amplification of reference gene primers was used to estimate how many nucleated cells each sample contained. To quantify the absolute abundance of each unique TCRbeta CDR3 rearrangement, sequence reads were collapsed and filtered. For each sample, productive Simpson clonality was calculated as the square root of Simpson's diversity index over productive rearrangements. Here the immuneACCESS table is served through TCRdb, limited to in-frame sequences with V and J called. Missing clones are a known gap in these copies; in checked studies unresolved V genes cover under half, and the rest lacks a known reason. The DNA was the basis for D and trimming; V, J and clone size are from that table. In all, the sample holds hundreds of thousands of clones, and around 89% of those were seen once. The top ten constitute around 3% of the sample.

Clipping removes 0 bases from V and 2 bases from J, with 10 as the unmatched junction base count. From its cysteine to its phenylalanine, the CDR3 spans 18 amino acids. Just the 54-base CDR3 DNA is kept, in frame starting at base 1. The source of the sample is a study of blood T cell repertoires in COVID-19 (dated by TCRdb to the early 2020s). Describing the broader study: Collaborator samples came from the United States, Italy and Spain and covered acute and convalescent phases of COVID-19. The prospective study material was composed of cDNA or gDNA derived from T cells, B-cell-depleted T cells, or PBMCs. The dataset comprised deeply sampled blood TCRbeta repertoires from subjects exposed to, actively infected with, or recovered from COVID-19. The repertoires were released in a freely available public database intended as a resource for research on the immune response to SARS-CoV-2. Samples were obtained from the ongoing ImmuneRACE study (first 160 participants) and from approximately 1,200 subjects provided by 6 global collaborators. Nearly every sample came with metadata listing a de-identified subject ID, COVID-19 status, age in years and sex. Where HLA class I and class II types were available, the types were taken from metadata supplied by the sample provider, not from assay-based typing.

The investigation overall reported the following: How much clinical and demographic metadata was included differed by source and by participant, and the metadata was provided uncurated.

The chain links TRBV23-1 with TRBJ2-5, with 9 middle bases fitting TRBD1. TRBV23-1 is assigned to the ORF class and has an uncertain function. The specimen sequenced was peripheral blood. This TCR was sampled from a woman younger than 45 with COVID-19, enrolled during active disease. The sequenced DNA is TGCGCCAGCAGTCAATCGCCCGACAGGGGGAGAGAGCAAGAGACCCAGTACTTC. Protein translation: CASSQSPDRGREQETQYF.